The next 25 T cell receptor beta chains were all read from a single sample in a study of response to subunit inactivated influenza vaccine (dated by TCRdb to 2017 to 2018). The method behind the library was RT-PCR. Sequencer: Illumina HiSeq 2500. The public sequencing data were trimmed at Q25 with fastp and processed into clonotypes with MiXCR by TCRdb, which kept only in-frame beta chains. Here each entry gathers all rows of one CDR3 protein and keeps the most common genes and DNA. This sample has hundreds of thousands of distinct CDR3 sequences in its table, and less than 20% of those were observed once. In total, the top ten clones hold approximately 11% of the sample. Sequenced here: PBMCs from blood, sampled 5 days after vaccination. The receptors derive from a man aged 45-65 years who received an inactivated influenza vaccine. Donor details come from another sample of the same person, matched by shared clones.

The chain joins TRBV11-1 to TRBJ2-1; D possibly corresponds to TRBD2 (6 bases). Trimming stripped 1 base from V and 6 bases from J, with 25 bases between. CDR1 is SGHAT, CDR2 FQDESV, per germline (reference sequence). The CDR3 is 19 amino acids. The CDR3, as DNA: TGTGCCAGCAGCTTAGTAGACACGCCGGGGGACTGGCGGTTCAATGAGCAGTTCTTC. This gives the protein CASSLVDTPGDWRFNEQFF.

The table lists this clonotype with a few counts. V is TRBV29-1 and J is TRBJ2-4; 8 bases line up with TRBD1. The CDR3 sequence is 11 residues long. CDR1 is SQVTM, CDR2 ANQGSEA, per germline. The V segment lost 6 bases and the J segment 10 bases; nucleotides outside the gene matches: 5. CDR3 protein: CSVGDRSIQYF. The CDR3 nucleotides read TGCAGCGTGGGGGACAGGTCGATTCAGTACTTC.

The chain has TRBV5-6 and TRBJ2-7; 9 bases fit TRBD1. V dropped 4 bases and J dropped 3; count of bases not matched to a gene: 5. The CDR3 is 14 residues long. The germline V gene has CDR1 SGHDT and CDR2 YYEEEE. CDR3: CASSHGTGSYEQYF. The DNA for the CDR3 is TGTGCCAGCAGCCATGGGACAGGGAGCTACGAGCAGTACTTC. The complete variable domain, with remaining parts taken from reference TRBV5-6 and TRBJ2-7, reads DAGVTQSPTHLIKTRGQQVTLRCSPKSGHDTVSWYQQALGQGPQFIFQYYEEEERQRGNFPDRFSGHQFPNYSSELNVNALLLGDSALYLCASSHGTGSYEQYFGPGTRLTVT.

This clonotype appeared many times. The chain recombines TRBV10-2 with TRBJ2-1; D is possibly TRBD1 (6 bases). Germline V gene data show CDR1 as WSHSY and CDR2 as SAAADI. The V end lost 7 bases, the J end lost 4 bases, and 8 bases lay between the germline ends. The CDR3 covers 12 residues. CDR3 nucleotides: TGCGCCAGCAACGACAGGTACAATGAGCAGTTCTTC. Its translation is CASNDRYNEQFF.

This clonotype turned up a few times. The chain joins TRBV28 to TRBJ2-7; D not resolved. V lost 10 bases and J lost 0, with 10 bases in between. Germline CDR1 MDHEN, CDR2 SYDVKM. The CDR3 is 12 amino acids. The CDR3 sequence is CATLKGSYEQYF. The CDR3 DNA reads as TGTGCCACCCTTAAGGGCTCCTACGAGCAGTACTTC.

This clonotype came up many times. This chain uses TRBV28 with TRBJ1-2; 9 nucleotides agree with TRBD1. This CDR3 is built from 14 residues. V lost 3 bases to trimming and J lost 2 bases; unmatched junction nucleotides: 1. Germline V gene data show CDR1 as MDHEN and CDR2 as SYDVKM. The CDR3 here is CASSFGQGNYGYTF. CDR3 nucleotide sequence: TGTGCCAGCAGTTTCGGACAGGGGAACTATGGCTACACCTTC.

This clonotype was recorded a few times. The chain employs TRBV5-1 and TRBJ2-2, with TRBD1 identical over 9 bases. J lost 7 bases, V lost 5 bases, and 12 bases had no gene match. CDR3 length: 16 residues. Per the germline V gene, CDR1 is SGHRS and CDR2 is YFSETQ. In DNA form, the CDR3 reads TGCGCCAGCAGGTCAATAGTGACAGGGGGATACGGGGAGCTGTTTTTT. It yields the protein CASRSIVTGGYGELFF.

This clonotype was recorded only once. V usage is TRBV28 and J usage is TRBJ2-7, with 12 bases identical to TRBD2. CDR3 length: 14 amino acids. Germline V gene sequence: CDR1 MDHEN, CDR2 SYDVKM. V was pared by 6 bases and J by 4 bases, with 4 bases of the junction left unmatched. As DNA, the CDR3 is TGTGCCAGCAGGTCTAGCGGGAGGGTTTACGAGCAGTACTTC. It specifies CASRSSGRVYEQYF. The full variable domain, its missing parts supplied by reference TRBV28 and TRBJ2-7, is DVKVTQSSRYLVKRTGEKVFLECVQDMDHENMFWYRQDPGLGLRLIYFSYDVKMKEKGDIPEGYSVSREKKERFSLILESASTNQTSMYLCASRSSGRVYEQYFGPGTRLTVT.

This clonotype was detected only a few times. The CDR3 region has the DNA TGTGCCAGCAGCTCCCTGGTGGACCTAGCGGGTGAGCAGTTCTTC. This sequence encodes CASSSLVDLAGEQFF. The rearrangement joins TRBV13 to TRBJ2-1, with 8 bases that match TRBD2. Trimming cost V 4 bases and J 9 bases; bases outside gene matches: 11. CDR1 is PRHDT, CDR2 FYEKMQ, per germline (reference sequence). The CDR3 contains 15 residues.

This rearrangement joins TRBV28 to TRBJ2-2, with D maybe TRBD2 (6 bases). The CDR3 is 17 residues long. V lost 6 bases to trimming and J lost 5 bases, with 22 bases between them. CDR1 MDHEN and CDR2 SYDVKM come from the germline V gene. The CDR3 sequence: CASSLARASGGTGELFF. The CDR3 coding sequence is TGTGCCAGCAGCTTAGCCCGGGCCTCCGGGGGAACCGGGGAGCTGTTTTTT.

This clonotype was observed at least ten times. The genes are TRBV6-1 and TRBJ2-1, with TRBD2 matching 13 bases. The germline V gene has CDR1 MNHNS and CDR2 SASEGT. V lost 6 bases and J lost 7; bases outside the gene matches: 6. The CDR3 is made up of 15 amino acids. CDR3 residues: CASRWTSGSGNEQFF. Written as DNA, the CDR3 is TGTGCCAGCAGATGGACTAGCGGGAGTGGTAATGAGCAGTTCTTC.

A few counts support this clonotype. This chain joins TRBV7-9 and TRBJ1-2; 9 bases agree with TRBD1. This CDR3 contains 14 residues. Germline assignment: CDR1 SEHNR and CDR2 FQNEAQ (reference sequence). The V gene end was trimmed by 6 bases and the J gene end by 7 bases; junction bases not matched to a gene: 9. CDR3 nucleotide sequence: TGTGCCAGCAGTTCTGGGACAGGGCGGAGTGGCTACACCTTC. It is translated as CASSSGTGRSGYTF.

This clonotype was observed a few times. The chain is built from TRBV6-1 and TRBJ2-3, with 8 bases matching TRBD1. Germline CDR1 reads MNHNS; CDR2 reads SASEGT. The CDR3 contains 15 residues. V gave up 6 bases and J gave up 2 bases; unmatched junction bases: 7. The CDR3 region has the DNA TGTGCCAGCAGAATCCGGGACAGGTACACAGATACGCAGTATTTT. This codes for CASRIRDRYTDTQYF.

In its sample, this clonotype was seen a few times. The chain carries TRBV4-3 and TRBJ1-4, with unresolved D. CDR3 length equals 15 residues. The germline V gene encodes CDR1 LGHNA and CDR2 YSLEER. V lost 4 bases to trimming and J lost 7 bases, with 16 bases between them. CDR3 sequence reads: CASSPMTETVEKLFF. CDR3 DNA sequence: TGCGCCAGCAGCCCCATGACCGAAACGGTTGAAAAACTGTTTTTT.

This clonotype has only a few counts. The rearrangement links TRBV7-8 to TRBJ2-7; 13 nucleotides align to TRBD2. The CDR3 spans 18 residues. V was pared by 1 base and J by 2 bases, with 8 bases of the junction left unmatched. Germline CDR1 is SGHVS and CDR2 is FQNEAQ. CDR3 sequence: CASSLGFGTSGRAYEQYF. CDR3 DNA: TGTGCCAGCAGCTTAGGGTTTGGTACTAGCGGGAGGGCCTACGAGCAGTACTTC.

This clonotype has a handful of counts. This sequence joins TRBV20-1 and TRBJ2-1; 7 bases line up with TRBD1. Germline CDR1 and CDR2: DFQATT and SNEGSKA (reference sequence). V was clipped by 2 bases and J by 4 bases; unmatched bases: 11. The CDR3 covers 16 residues. CDR3 loop: CSARLLKQGIYNEQFF. CDR3 bases: TGCAGTGCTAGACTCCTTAAACAGGGGATTTACAATGAGCAGTTCTTC.

This clonotype was recorded once. The rearrangement links TRBV7-2 to TRBJ2-1, with a tentative D call TRBD1 (6 bases). Trimming left V 1 base short and J 6 bases short, with 10 bases between. This CDR3 has 14 residues. Germline lookup yields CDR1 SGHTA and CDR2 FQGNSA. The chain's CDR3 is CASSLGTATNEQFF. DNA of the CDR3: TGTGCCAGCAGCTTAGGGACAGCCACCAATGAGCAGTTCTTC.

This chain connects TRBV5-1 to TRBJ1-1; 9 nucleotides agree with TRBD1. CDR3 length: 15 amino acids. CDR1 and CDR2 from the germline V gene are SGHRS and YFSETQ. The trim removed 3 bases at V and 1 base at J, leaving 4 bases unmatched. CDR3 protein: CASSYRQGGNTEAFF. CDR3 bases: TGCGCCAGCAGCTACCGACAGGGGGGGAACACTGAAGCTTTCTTT.

This clonotype was detected only a few times. V and J are TRBV18 and TRBJ2-1; TRBD2 aligns across 7 bases. V dropped 6 bases and J dropped 0; count of bases not matched to a gene: 8. The CDR3 spans 16 residues. Germline loops: CDR1 KGHSH, CDR2 LQKENI. The CDR3 here is CASSPDGGTSYNEQFF. The CDR3 nucleotides read TGTGCCAGCTCGCCAGACGGGGGGACCTCCTACAATGAGCAGTTCTTC.

This sequence joins TRBV12-3 or TRBV12-4 and TRBJ2-3, with a weak D call TRBD1 (6 bases). V was clipped by 0 bases and J by 5 bases, with 9 bases between them. The CDR3 covers 14 residues. The CDR3 loop is CASSLAQTGDTQYF. CDR3 nucleotides: TGTGCCAGCAGTTTAGCCCAGACAGGAGATACGCAGTATTTT.

This clonotype was detected only a few times. The chain joins TRBV7-9 to TRBJ1-5; the D is unclear. Germline V lookup: CDR1 SEHNR, CDR2 FQNEAQ (reference sequence). The CDR3 has 15 amino acids. The V gene lost 4 bases and the J gene lost 2 bases, with 12 bases spanning the gap. CDR3 amino acids: CASSSYTGRNQPQHF. CDR3 nucleotide sequence: TGTGCCAGCAGCTCATACACGGGTCGCAATCAGCCCCAGCATTTT.

The chain recombines TRBV3-1 with TRBJ2-7, with 8 bases identical to TRBD2. In germline, CDR1 is LGHDT, CDR2 YNNKEL (reference sequence). Trimming removed 1 base from V and 1 base from J; junction bases left unmatched: 3. The CDR3 is 15 amino acids. In DNA form, the CDR3 reads TGTGCCAGCAGCCAAGGACTAGCGCCGTCCTACGAGCAGTACTTC. The encoded protein is CASSQGLAPSYEQYF.

This clonotype showed up just a few times. The chain links TRBV4-3 to TRBJ2-1; 16 nucleotides match TRBD2. After removal of 0 bases from V and 4 bases from J, the junction contained 6 bases not matched to a gene. There are 19 residues in the CDR3. The germline gives CDR1 LGHNA, CDR2 YSLEER. In DNA form, the CDR3 reads TGCGCCAGCAGCCAAGATGGGACTAGCGGGAGGGCTAGGTACAATGAGCAGTTCTTC. Translating it yields CASSQDGTSGRARYNEQFF.

The sample holds a few counts of this clonotype. The chain links TRBV7-2 to TRBJ2-1; maybe TRBD1 (6 bases). CDR3 size: 16 residues. Trimming took 0 bases from V and 2 from J, leaving 11 bases between them. The germline gives CDR1 SGHTA, CDR2 FQGNSA. The CDR3 region has the DNA TGTGCCAGCAGCTTAGCGTCGACAGGTCCCTACAATGAGCAGTTCTTC. This translates into CASSLASTGPYNEQFF.

This clonotype has a handful of counts. This sequence joins TRBV6-2 or TRBV6-3 and TRBJ2-1; D may be TRBD1 (5 bases). Germline V gene sequence: CDR1 MNHEY, CDR2 SVGEGT. The CDR3 spans 16 residues. V was clipped by 6 bases and J by 0 bases, with 15 bases between them. The CDR3 loop is CASSLRGYSSYNEQFF. CDR3 coding DNA: TGTGCCAGCAGCCTAAGGGGATACAGCTCCTACAATGAGCAGTTCTTC.